This T cell receptor (beta chain) stems from a study of T cells in Graves' hyperthyroidism and ophthalmopathy. This CDR3 has 16 residues. Germline V CDR1 and CDR2: SGDLS, YYNGEE. The J segment lost 0 bases and the V segment lost 0 bases, leaving 2 bases of the junction unmatched. The CDR3 regions of TCR beta were amplified from RNA transcripts. The HTBI primer set served for first-round RT-PCR of the TCR CDR3. TCRdb processed the multiplex PCR reads anew with MiXCR; each CDR3 protein has one entry. There are roughly 280,000 distinct CDR3 sequences in the sample; more than 15% occur only once, and roughly 50% lies in the top ten.

The sequenced sample was blood. The sequence was collected from a woman in her fifties or sixties with Graves' ophthalmopathy. The chain links TRBV9 to TRBJ2-2; TRBD2 matches at 7 bases. CDR3 sequence: CASSVGLAANTGELFF. The CDR3 nucleotides read TGTGCCAGCAGCGTAGGTCTAGCGGCGAACACCGGGGAGCTGTTTTTT.